The present T cell receptor (beta chain) was sequenced within a study of CD8+ T cells in alopecia areata. Background on the study: Twice a day, 5 to 10 mg of oral tofacitinib was administered to treated patients. Study results and caveats: The study found that many expanded lesional clones persisted in scalp and blood during tofacitinib.

With regard to this clone: Its antigen remains unknown.

Extracted RNA was reverse transcribed, and the resulting cDNA served as sequencing template. Assay used: immunoSEQ multiplex PCR; TCRdb lists only in-frame clones, some missing. The repertoire holds roughly 170,000 clones, with roughly 62% as singletons. CDR1 SEHNR and CDR2 FQNEAQ come from the germline V gene (reference sequence). The V end lost 8 bases, the J end lost 1 base, and 12 bases lay between the germline ends. This CDR3 has 14 residues. Treatment: oral pan-JAK inhibitor, 5-10 mg twice daily. The rearrangement uses TRBV7-9 and TRBJ2-1; TRBD2 is a possible D gene (5 bases). This sequence originates from a human donor with alopecia areata. Source: CD8+ T cells sorted from blood, taken at week 24, from a patient treated with tofacitinib. In DNA, the CDR3 is TGTGCCAGCGGCAGAGGAGGTTCCTACAATGAGCAGTTCTTC. Translated: CASGRGGSYNEQFF.